Sequencing of this TCR beta chain was carried out in a study of shared clonotypes between healthy human individuals. Findings of the study overall: The sharing of approximately 5.1% of naive CD4 clonotypes was seen across a few donors. The four-donor shared clonotypes exceeded non-shared clonotypes in generation probability, with non-shared ones scoring lower.

The assay was carried out at the deep level. Some 30,000 T cell genomes (around 0.2 ug DNA) went into each sorted-subset replicate. TCRdb's table, derived via immunoSEQ multiplex PCR, lists solely in-frame clones and lacks some. The sample records about 800,000 clones, roughly 96% being singletons. Points on this clone: Its antigen is not known.

The CDR3 runs to 15 residues. Trimming took 6 bases from V and 5 from J, leaving 20 bases between them. Germline CDR1 reads MNHEY; CDR2 reads SMNVEV (reference sequence). Only CD45RO-negative cells positively selected for CCR7 counted as naive CD8 cells, so terminally differentiated effector memory CD45RA+ cells were excluded. Specimen: naive CD8+ T cells sorted from blood. The rearrangement uses TRBV27 and TRBJ2-7; unclear D gene. The sequence was obtained from a man aged 25-45 years in good health. The CDR3 bases are TGTGCCAGCAGGAGGCGAGCCGTGAGAGCTGACGAGCAGTACTTC. Encoded protein: CASRRRAVRADEQYF.